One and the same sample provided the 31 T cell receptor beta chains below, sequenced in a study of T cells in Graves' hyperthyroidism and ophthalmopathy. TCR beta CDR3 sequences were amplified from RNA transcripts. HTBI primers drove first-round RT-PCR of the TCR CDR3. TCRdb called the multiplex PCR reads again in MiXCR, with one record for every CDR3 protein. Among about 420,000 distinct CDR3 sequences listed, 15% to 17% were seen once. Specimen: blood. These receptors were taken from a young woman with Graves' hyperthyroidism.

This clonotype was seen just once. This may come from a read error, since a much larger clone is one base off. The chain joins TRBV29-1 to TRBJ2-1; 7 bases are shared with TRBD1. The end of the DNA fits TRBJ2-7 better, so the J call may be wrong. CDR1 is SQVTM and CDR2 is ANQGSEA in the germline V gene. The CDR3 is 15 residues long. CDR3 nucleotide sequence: TGCAGCGTCCCCAGGGGGAGCGGTATCGACAATGAGCAGTACTTC. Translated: CSVPRGSGIDNEQYF.

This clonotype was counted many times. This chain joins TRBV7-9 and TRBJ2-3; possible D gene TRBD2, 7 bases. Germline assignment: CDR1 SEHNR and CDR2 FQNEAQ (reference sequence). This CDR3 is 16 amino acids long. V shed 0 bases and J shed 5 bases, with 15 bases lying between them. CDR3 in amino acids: CASSLARGLARDTQYF. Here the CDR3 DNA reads TGTGCCAGCAGCTTAGCGCGGGGGCTAGCGAGAGATACGCAGTATTTT. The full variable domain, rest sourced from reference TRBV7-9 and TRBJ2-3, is DTGVSQNPRHKITKRGQNVTFRCDPISEHNRLYWYRQTLGQGPEFLTYFQNEAQLEKSRLLSDRFSAERPKGSFSTLEIQRTEQGDSAMYLCASSLARGLARDTQYFGPGTRLTVL.

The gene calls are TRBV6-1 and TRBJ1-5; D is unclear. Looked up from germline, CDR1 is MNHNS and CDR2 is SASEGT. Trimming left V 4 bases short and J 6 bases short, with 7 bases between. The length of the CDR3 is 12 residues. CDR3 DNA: TGTGCCAGCAGTGGAGGGTTTCAGCCCCAGCATTTT. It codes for CASSGGFQPQHF.

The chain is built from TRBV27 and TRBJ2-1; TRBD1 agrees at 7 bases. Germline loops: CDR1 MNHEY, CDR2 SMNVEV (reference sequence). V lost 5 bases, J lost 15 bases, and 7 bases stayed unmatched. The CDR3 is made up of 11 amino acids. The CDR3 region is CASSRRDSWFF. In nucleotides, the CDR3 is TGTGCCAGCAGTCGCCGGGACAGTTGGTTCTTC.

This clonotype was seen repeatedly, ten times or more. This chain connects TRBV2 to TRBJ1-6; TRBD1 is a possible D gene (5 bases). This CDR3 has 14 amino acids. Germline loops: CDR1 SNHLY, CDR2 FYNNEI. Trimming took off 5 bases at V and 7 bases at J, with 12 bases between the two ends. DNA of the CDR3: TGTGCCAGCAGTAGGCAGGGATCGAATTCACCCCTCCACTTT. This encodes CASSRQGSNSPLHF.

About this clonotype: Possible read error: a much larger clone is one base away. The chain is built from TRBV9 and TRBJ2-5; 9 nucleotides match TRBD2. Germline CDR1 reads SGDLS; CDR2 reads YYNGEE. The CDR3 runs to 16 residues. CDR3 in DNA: TGTGCCAGCAGCCCCGAGACTAGCGGATGGTGGGAGACCCTGTACTTC. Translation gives CASSPETSGWWETLYF.

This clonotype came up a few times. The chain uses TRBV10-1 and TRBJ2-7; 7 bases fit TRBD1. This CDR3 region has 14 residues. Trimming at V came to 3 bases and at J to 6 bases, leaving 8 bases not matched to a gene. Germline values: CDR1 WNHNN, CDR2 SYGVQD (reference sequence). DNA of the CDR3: TGCGCCAGCAGTGATGACAGGGCGTCGAGCGAGCAGTACTTC. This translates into CASSDDRASSEQYF.

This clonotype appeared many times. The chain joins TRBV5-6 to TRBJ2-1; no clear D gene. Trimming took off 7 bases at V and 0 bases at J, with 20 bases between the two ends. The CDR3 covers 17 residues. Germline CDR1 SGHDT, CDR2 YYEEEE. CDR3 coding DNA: TGTGCCAGCTTCCCTCGTCCAGCTACCTCCTCCTACAATGAGCAGTTCTTC. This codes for CASFPRPATSSYNEQFF.

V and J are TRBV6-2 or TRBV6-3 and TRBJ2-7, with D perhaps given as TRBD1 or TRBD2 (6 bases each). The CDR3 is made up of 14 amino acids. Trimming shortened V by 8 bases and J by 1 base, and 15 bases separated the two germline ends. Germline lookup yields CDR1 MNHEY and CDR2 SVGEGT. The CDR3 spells CASGRGRGSYEQYF. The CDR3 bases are TGTGCCAGCGGCCGGGGGCGCGGGTCCTACGAGCAGTACTTC.

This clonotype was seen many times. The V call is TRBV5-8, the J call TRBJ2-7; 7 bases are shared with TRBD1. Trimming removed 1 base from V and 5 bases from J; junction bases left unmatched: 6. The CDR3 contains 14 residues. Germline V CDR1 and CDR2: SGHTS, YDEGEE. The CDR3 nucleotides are TGTGCCAGCAGCTTGTTGACTGGGACAGACGAGCAGTACTTC. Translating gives CASSLLTGTDEQYF. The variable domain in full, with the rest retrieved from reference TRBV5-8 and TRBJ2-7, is EAGVTQSPTHLIKTRGQQATLRCSPISGHTSVYWYQQALGLGLQFLLWYDEGEERNRGNFPPRFSGRQFPNYSSELNVNALELEDSALYLCASSLLTGTDEQYFGPGTRLTVT.

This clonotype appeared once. CDR3 bases: TGTGCCAGCAGTGCTTTCACTAGCGGGAGCTACGAGCAGTACTTC. It specifies CASSAFTSGSYEQYF. This chain connects TRBV2 to TRBJ2-7; 11 positions match TRBD2. V trimming: 4 bases; J trimming: 3 bases; junction bases outside the gene matches: 5. This CDR3 spans 15 amino acids. Germline V gene data show CDR1 as SNHLY and CDR2 as FYNNEI.

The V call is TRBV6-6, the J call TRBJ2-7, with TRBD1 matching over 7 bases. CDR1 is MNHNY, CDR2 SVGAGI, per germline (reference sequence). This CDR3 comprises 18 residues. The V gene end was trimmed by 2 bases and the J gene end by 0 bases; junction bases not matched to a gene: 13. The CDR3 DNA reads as TGTGCCAGCAGTTACGAGACAGGGCCCCAATCTAGCTCCTACGAGCAGTACTTC. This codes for CASSYETGPQSSSYEQYF.

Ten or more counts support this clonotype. The CDR3 bases are TGCAGTGCTAGAGATTACACAGGGAGCTCCTACGAGCAGTACTTC. Amino acid sequence: CSARDYTGSSYEQYF. The chain combines TRBV20-1 with TRBJ2-7; D possibly corresponds to TRBD1 (6 bases). Trimming removed 0 bases at V and 0 bases at J, with 12 bases between. Germline CDR1 is DFQATT and CDR2 is SNEGSKA (reference sequence). CDR3 length: 15 residues.

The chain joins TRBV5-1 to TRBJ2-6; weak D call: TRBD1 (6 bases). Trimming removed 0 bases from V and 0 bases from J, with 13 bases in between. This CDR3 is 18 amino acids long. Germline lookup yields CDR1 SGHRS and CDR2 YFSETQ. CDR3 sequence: CASSLDAGAHSGANVLTF. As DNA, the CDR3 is TGCGCCAGCAGCTTGGATGCAGGGGCACACTCTGGGGCCAACGTCCTGACTTTC.

The CDR3 protein is CASSSRDRGNEQYF. In DNA form, the CDR3 reads TGTGCCAGCAGCTCCCGGGACAGGGGGAACGAGCAGTACTTC. The V call is TRBV7-2, the J call TRBJ2-7; TRBD1 matches 11 bases. CDR3 length equals 14 residues. Per germline, CDR1 SGHTA and CDR2 FQGNSA. The J segment lost 5 bases and the V segment lost 4 bases, leaving 4 bases of the junction unmatched.

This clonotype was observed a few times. The CDR3: CASSNREANYGYTF. The CDR3 region has the DNA TGTGCCAGTAGCAACAGGGAAGCTAACTATGGCTACACCTTC. This chain connects TRBV19 to TRBJ1-2; maybe TRBD1 (6 bases). Germline V gene lookup returns CDR1 LNHDA and CDR2 SQIVND (reference sequence). Trimming shortened V by 6 bases and J by 0 bases, and 11 bases separated the two germline ends. CDR3 size: 14 residues.

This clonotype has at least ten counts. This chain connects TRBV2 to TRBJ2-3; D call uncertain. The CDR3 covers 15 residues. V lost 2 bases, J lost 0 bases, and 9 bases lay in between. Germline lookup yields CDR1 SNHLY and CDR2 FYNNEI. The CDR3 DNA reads TGTGCCAGCAGTGAATATGGACGGAGCACAGATACGCAGTATTTT. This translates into CASSEYGRSTDTQYF.

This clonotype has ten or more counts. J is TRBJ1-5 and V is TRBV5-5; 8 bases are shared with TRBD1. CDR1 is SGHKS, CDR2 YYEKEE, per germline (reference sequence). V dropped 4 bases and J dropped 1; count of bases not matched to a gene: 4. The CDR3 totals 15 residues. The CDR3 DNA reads TGTGCCAGCAGCCGGACAGGGAAAAGCAATCAGCCCCAGCATTTT. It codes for CASSRTGKSNQPQHF. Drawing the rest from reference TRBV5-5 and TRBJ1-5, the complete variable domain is DAGVTQSPTHLIKTRGQQVTLRCSPISGHKSVSWYQQVLGQGPQFIFQYYEKEERGRGNFPDRFSARQFPNYSSELNVNALLLGDSALYLCASSRTGKSNQPQHFGDGTRLSIL.

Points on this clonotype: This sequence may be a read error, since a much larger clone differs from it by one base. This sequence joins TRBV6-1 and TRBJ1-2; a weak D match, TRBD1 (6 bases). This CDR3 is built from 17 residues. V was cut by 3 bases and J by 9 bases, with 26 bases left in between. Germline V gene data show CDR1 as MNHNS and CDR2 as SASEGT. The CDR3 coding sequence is TGTGCCAGCAGTGAGGTCCCCCACGGAAACAGGGCGGGCAGCTACACCTTC. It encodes CASSEVPHGNRAGSYTF.

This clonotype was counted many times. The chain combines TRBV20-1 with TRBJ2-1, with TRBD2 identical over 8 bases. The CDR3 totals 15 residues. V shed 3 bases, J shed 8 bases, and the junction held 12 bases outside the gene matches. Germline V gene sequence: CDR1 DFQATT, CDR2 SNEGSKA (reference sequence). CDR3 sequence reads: CSARDRGGLSYEQFF. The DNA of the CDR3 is TGCAGTGCTAGGGACCGGGGGGGTTTGAGCTATGAGCAGTTCTTC.

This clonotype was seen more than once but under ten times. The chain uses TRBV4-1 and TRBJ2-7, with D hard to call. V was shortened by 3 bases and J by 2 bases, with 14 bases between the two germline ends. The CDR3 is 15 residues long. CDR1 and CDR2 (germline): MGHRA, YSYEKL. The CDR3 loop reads CASSQETRSTYEQYF. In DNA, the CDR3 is TGCGCCAGCAGCCAGGAAACCAGGAGTACCTACGAGCAGTACTTC.

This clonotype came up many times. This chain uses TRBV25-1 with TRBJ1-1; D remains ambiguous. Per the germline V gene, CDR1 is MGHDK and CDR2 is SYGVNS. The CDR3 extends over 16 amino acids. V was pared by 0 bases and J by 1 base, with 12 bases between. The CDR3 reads CASSEYIDRGNTEAFF. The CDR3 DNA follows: TGTGCCAGCAGTGAATATATAGACCGAGGGAACACTGAAGCTTTCTTT.

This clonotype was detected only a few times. CDR3 amino acids: CSLGGVDFRETQYF. As DNA, the CDR3 is TGCAGTTTGGGGGGGGTCGATTTCCGAGAGACCCAGTACTTC. The rearrangement uses TRBV20-1 and TRBJ2-5, with 7 bases lining up with TRBD2. The length of the CDR3 is 14 residues. The junction had 13 bases not matched to a gene; V was cut back by 8 bases and J by 4 bases. Germline-derived CDR1 and CDR2 are DFQATT and SNEGSKA (reference sequence).

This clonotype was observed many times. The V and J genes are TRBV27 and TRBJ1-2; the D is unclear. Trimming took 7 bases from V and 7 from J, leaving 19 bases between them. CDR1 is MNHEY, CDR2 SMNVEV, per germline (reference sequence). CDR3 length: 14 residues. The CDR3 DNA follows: TGTGCCAGCAAGCCCCATAGAGAGGAAGGTGGCTACACCTTC. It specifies CASKPHREEGGYTF.

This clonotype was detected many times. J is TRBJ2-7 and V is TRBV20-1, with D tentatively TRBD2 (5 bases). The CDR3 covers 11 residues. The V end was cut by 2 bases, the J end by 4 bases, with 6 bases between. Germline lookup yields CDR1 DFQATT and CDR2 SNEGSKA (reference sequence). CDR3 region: CSARRGYEQYF. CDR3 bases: TGCAGTGCTAGACGGGGTTACGAGCAGTACTTC.

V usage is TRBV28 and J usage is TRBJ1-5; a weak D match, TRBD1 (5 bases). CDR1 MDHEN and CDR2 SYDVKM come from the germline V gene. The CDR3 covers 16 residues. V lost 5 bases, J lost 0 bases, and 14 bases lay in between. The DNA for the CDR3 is TGTGCCAGCAGTCCCGCTTGGGGGAATAGCAATCAGCCCCAGCATTTT. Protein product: CASSPAWGNSNQPQHF.

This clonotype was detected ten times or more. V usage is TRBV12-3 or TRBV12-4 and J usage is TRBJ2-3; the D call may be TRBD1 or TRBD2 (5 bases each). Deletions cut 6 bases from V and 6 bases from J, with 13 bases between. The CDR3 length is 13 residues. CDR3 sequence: CASRPGASDTQYF. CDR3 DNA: TGTGCCAGCAGACCCGGGGCTTCGGATACGCAGTATTTT.

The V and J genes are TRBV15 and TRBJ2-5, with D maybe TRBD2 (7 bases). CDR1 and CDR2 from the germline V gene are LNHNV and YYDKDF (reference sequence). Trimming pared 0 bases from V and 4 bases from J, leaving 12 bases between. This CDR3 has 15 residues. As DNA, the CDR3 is TGTGCCACCAGCAGAGATTGGGGGGGGCCAGAGACCCAGTACTTC. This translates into CATSRDWGGPETQYF.

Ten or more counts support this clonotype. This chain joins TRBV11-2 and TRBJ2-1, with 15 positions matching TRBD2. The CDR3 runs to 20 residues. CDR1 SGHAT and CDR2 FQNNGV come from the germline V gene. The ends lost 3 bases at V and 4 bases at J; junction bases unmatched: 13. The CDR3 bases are TGTGCCAGCAGCTTGCGGGCATGGACTAGCGGGGGGGAGCAATACAATGAGCAGTTCTTC. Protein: CASSLRAWTSGGEQYNEQFF.

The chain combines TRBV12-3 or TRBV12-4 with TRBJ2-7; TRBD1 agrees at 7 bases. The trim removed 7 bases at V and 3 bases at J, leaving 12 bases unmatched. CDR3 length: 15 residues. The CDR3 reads CASTNGRGLFYEQYF. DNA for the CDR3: TGTGCCAGCACTAATGGTAGGGGGCTATTCTACGAGCAGTACTTC.

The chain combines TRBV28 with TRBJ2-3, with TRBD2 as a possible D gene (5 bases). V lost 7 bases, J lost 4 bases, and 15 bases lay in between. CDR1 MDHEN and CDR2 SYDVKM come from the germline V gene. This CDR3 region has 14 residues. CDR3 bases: TGTGCCAGCATGGAGGACGGAGCCTCAGATACGCAGTATTTT. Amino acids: CASMEDGASDTQYF.